This T cell receptor (beta chain) was retrieved from a study of monozygotic twins with cystic fibrosis. Libraries were prepared by immunoSEQ multiplex PCR; TCRdb keeps only in-frame clonotypes and omits some of them. Of 30,000 to 40,000 clones listed, just over 65% are singletons. Details on this clone: Antigen unknown.

The study's findings and limits: V usage most resembled the co-twin in 13 of 16 pairs. The repertoire was suggested to be naive-dominated, clonality median about 0.009.

Material for sequencing was blood. This TCR derives from a girl aged 10 to 17 with cystic fibrosis.

Here the CDR3 DNA reads TGCGCCAGCAGCCGCGCGGGAGAGCAGTTCTTC. Translation: CASSRAGEQFF. The V and J genes are TRBV4-3 and TRBJ2-1, with a tentative D call TRBD2 (6 bases). Germline CDR1 reads LGHNA; CDR2 reads YSLEER. The CDR3 spans 11 residues. V shed 4 bases and J shed 10 bases, with 8 bases lying between them.